The 4 T cell receptor beta chains below all came from one sample that was sequenced in a study of T cell repertoires in cytomegalovirus infection. Via MiXCR, TCRdb re-called the reads, giving one row per CDR3 protein. The sample carries around 530,000 distinct CDR3 sequences, 26% recorded once. The sequenced sample was PBMCs. All receptors come from a human donor in good health (CMV status not recorded). Some clones in this sample may be carry-over from other donors' samples.

The gene calls are TRBV30 and TRBJ2-5, with a weak D call TRBD1 (7 bases). Germline V CDR1 and CDR2: GTSNPN, SVGIG (reference sequence). V was pared by 5 bases and J by 5 bases, with 15 bases between. There are 13 residues in the CDR3. The DNA of the CDR3 is TGTGCCTGGGGGCAGGGGGGTCTTGAGACCCAGTACTTC. The encoded protein is CAWGQGGLETQYF.

The chain employs TRBV6-6 and TRBJ2-3; D possibly corresponds to TRBD2 (5 bases). From germline, CDR1 is MNHNY and CDR2 SVGAGI (reference sequence). The CDR3 loop spans 15 amino acids. V lost 0 bases, J lost 1 base, and 8 bases lay in between. Here the CDR3 reads CASSYSSGGTDTQYF. CDR3 DNA sequence: TGTGCCAGCAGTTACTCGTCCGGGGGCACAGATACGCAGTATTTT.

The sample holds a few counts of this clonotype. The chain uses TRBV27 and TRBJ1-2; no reliable D call. The CDR3 loop spans 15 amino acids. Deletions cut 5 bases from V and 4 bases from J, with 17 bases between. In germline, CDR1 is MNHEY, CDR2 SMNVEV (reference sequence). CDR3 coding DNA: TGTGCCAGCAGTCCGGACCTCCGGGGAAGCTATGGCTACACCTTC. Amino acid sequence: CASSPDLRGSYGYTF.

The chain is built from TRBV25-1 and TRBJ2-3; no clear D. Germline V gene data show CDR1 as MGHDK and CDR2 as SYGVNS. Trimming stripped 2 bases from V and 2 bases from J, with 11 bases between. The length of the CDR3 is 15 residues. CDR3 amino acids: CASSEGGSVTDTQYF. DNA for the CDR3: TGTGCCAGCAGTGAAGGCGGCAGTGTCACAGATACGCAGTATTTT.